The rows below give T cell receptor beta chains drawn from one sample of a study of shared clonotypes between healthy human individuals. Measured with immunoSEQ multiplex PCR; TCRdb has only the in-frame clones, and not every one. This table holds over 1.5 million clones, approximately 98% found once. The sequencing sample was made of naive CD4+ T cells sorted from blood. All receptors come from a man aged 25-45 years in good health. The CDR3 runs from the conserved cysteine through the conserved F or W. D genes are given only for firm matches. Where a row states a size, it is once, few, many or the class of an expanded clone; other rows omit it.

TGTGCCAGCAGTTTAGGAGGGGGTTACACCGGGGAGCTGTTTTTT	CASSLGGGYTGELFF	TRBV28	NA	TRBJ2-2	NA	15
TGTGCCAGCTCACCTCTGCCGAAAGGGCCGGATACGCAGTATTTT	CASSPLPKGPDTQYF	TRBV18	NA	TRBJ2-3	NA	15
TGCGCCAGCAGCCGGAAGGACAATCCGTCAGAGACCCAGTACTTC	CASSRKDNPSETQYF	TRBV5-1	NA	TRBJ2-5	NA	15
TGTGCCAGCAGTTTAGCCCAGGGGGGAAGTGAAAAACTGTTTTTT	CASSLAQGGSEKLFF	TRBV28	TRBD1	TRBJ1-4	NA	15
TGTGCCAGCAGCTGGGGGACTTTTAAGAGCTCCTACAATGAGCAGTTCTTC	CASSWGTFKSSYNEQFF	TRBV9	NA	TRBJ2-1	NA	17
TGTGCCTGGAGTGTACGGGGACCTACCACAGATACGCAGTATTTT	CAWSVRGPTTDTQYF	TRBV30	NA	TRBJ2-3	NA	15
TGTGCCTGGAGTGTACGGAGGGATAGCAATCAGCCCCAGCATTTT	CAWSVRRDSNQPQHF	TRBV30	NA	TRBJ1-5	NA	15
TGTGCCAGTAGTATAGGAGGGAGTGATGAGCAGTTCTTC	CASSIGGSDEQFF	TRBV19	NA	TRBJ2-1	NA	13
TGTGCCAGCAGCTTGGATAGCAGCAGGGGAACAGATACGCAGTATTTT	CASSLDSSRGTDTQYF	TRBV5-8	NA	TRBJ2-3	NA	16
TGCAGCCTACCGGGACAGCCCTATGGCTACACCTTC	CSLPGQPYGYTF	TRBV29-1	TRBD1	TRBJ1-2	NA	12
TGTGCCAGCAGCAATCGACAGGGAGAGACCCAGTACTTC	CASSNRQGETQYF	TRBV7-2	TRBD1	TRBJ2-5	NA	13
TGTGCCAGCTCACCACGGACAGGCCTCACCGGGGAGCTGTTTTTT	CASSPRTGLTGELFF	TRBV18	TRBD1	TRBJ2-2	NA	15
TGTGCCAGCAGTGACCGACAGGGGGCTGAAAAACTGTTTTTT	CASSDRQGAEKLFF	TRBV6-1	TRBD1	TRBJ1-4	NA	14
TGTGCCAGTAGCGGTGGAGGGGGGACCTACAATGAGCAGTTCTTC	CASSGGGGTYNEQFF	TRBV19	NA	TRBJ2-1	NA	15
TGTGCCAGCACCACTAAAATCGGGGAGCTGTTTTTT	CASTTKIGELFF	TRBV11-2	NA	TRBJ2-2	few	12